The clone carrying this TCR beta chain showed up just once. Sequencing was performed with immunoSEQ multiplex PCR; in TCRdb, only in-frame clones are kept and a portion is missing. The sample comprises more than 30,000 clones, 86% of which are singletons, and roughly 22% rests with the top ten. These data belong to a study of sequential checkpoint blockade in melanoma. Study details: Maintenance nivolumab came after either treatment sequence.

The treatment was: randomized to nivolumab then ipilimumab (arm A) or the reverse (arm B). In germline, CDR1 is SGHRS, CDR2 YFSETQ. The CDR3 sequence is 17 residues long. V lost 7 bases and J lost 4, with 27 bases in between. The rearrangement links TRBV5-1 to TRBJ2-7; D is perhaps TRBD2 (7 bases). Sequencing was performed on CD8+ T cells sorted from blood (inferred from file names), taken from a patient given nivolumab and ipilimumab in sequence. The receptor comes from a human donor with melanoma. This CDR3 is CASRGTTSIFRGYEQYF. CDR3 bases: TGCGCCAGCCGCGGGACTACCTCCATCTTCAGGGGATACGAGCAGTACTTC.